This paragraph reports one TCR beta chain. Germline V gene data show CDR1 as SNHLY and CDR2 as FYNNEI. V lost 6 bases and J lost 3, with 11 bases in between. CDR3 length: 13 amino acids. The sample comes from a study of OX40 agonist ivuxolimab in advanced cancers. Assay: immunoSEQ multiplex PCR; the TCRdb copy retains only in-frame clones and omits some. Of about 10,000 clones in the sample, 70% are singletons; the top ten hold about 30%. V and J are TRBV2 and TRBJ1-1, with D perhaps TRBD1 (5 bases). This TCR derives from an adult with an advanced solid tumor such as melanoma, head and neck, liver or kidney cancer. This specimen was CD4+ or CD8+ T cells sorted from blood, taken in a trial of the OX40 agonist ivuxolimab. This CDR3 is CASSSQEYTEAFF. The DNA for the CDR3 is TGTGCCAGCAGCTCACAGGAATACACTGAAGCTTTCTTT.